The 20 T cell receptor beta chains below were found in one sample sequenced in a study of technical replicates of blood from a handful of donors. Sequencing was performed with immunoSEQ multiplex PCR; in TCRdb, only in-frame clones are kept and a portion is missing. The table lists 56,000 or so clones, 85% to 95% of them singletons. Sequencing was carried out using PBMCs. These receptors were obtained from a human donor in good health. Some clones in this sample may be carry-over from other donors' samples.

This chain joins TRBV13 and TRBJ2-6, with 8 bases lining up with TRBD1. CDR3 length: 15 residues. V lost 5 bases to trimming and J lost 1 base; unmatched junction nucleotides: 1. Germline CDR1 and CDR2: PRHDT and FYEKMQ (reference sequence). CDR3 sequence (DNA): TGTGCCAGCAGCCGGACAGGGTCTGGGGCCAACGTCCTGACTTTC. Translated: CASSRTGSGANVLTF.

This chain links TRBV9 with TRBJ2-1; D is unclear. Germline CDR1 reads SGDLS; CDR2 reads YYNGEE. The CDR3 contains 14 residues. Between the trimmed V and J ends, which lost 0 bases and 3 bases, there was a span of 7 bases. The CDR3 loop is CASSVESNYNEQFF. CDR3 DNA sequence: TGTGCCAGCAGCGTAGAGTCTAACTACAATGAGCAGTTCTTC.

This chain uses TRBV11-2 with TRBJ1-5; the match to TRBD1 covers 8 bases. V was pared by 5 bases and J by 5 bases, with 8 bases of the junction left unmatched. Germline V lookup: CDR1 SGHAT, CDR2 FQNNGV. The CDR3 runs 15 residues. CDR3 amino acids: CASSPRAGGDQPQHF. CDR3 sequence (DNA): TGTGCCAGCAGCCCCCGGGCAGGGGGCGATCAGCCCCAGCATTTT.

The V and J genes are TRBV13 and TRBJ2-7; 7 bases are shared with TRBD1. The trim removed 5 bases at V and 0 bases at J, leaving 4 bases unmatched. The germline V gene has CDR1 PRHDT and CDR2 FYEKMQ (reference sequence). The CDR3 sequence is 14 residues long. The CDR3: CASSGDSSSYEQYF. The DNA for the CDR3 is TGTGCCAGCAGCGGGGACAGTTCCTCCTACGAGCAGTACTTC.

This clone was observed a few times. The J gene is TRBJ2-7, the V gene TRBV4-1; 14 nucleotides align to TRBD2. Germline CDR1 is MGHRA and CDR2 is YSYEKL. Germline trimming cut 3 bases from V and 7 bases from J; bases unmatched to any gene: 14. The CDR3 has 18 amino acids. The CDR3 reads CASSQASGTSGSLGEQYF. CDR3 coding DNA: TGCGCCAGCAGCCAGGCGTCCGGGACTAGCGGGAGCCTAGGGGAGCAGTACTTC.

This chain connects TRBV7-7 to TRBJ2-3; possible D gene TRBD2, 5 bases. V dropped 5 bases and J dropped 5 bases, with 20 bases sitting between them. The CDR3 covers 16 residues. Germline lookup yields CDR1 SSHAT and CDR2 FNYEAQ (reference sequence). The CDR3 nucleotides are TGTGCCAGCAGCGATGGTACGAGCGCGAGGGTAGATACGCAGTATTTT. Protein product: CASSDGTSARVDTQYF.

This clone was observed once. The rearrangement joins TRBV18 to TRBJ1-6, with D hard to call. V lost 4 bases, J lost 8 bases, and 6 bases lay in between. Germline assignment: CDR1 KGHSH and CDR2 LQKENI. The CDR3 totals 12 residues. The CDR3 DNA reads TGTGCCAGCTCACTCGGTGATTCACCCCTCCACTTT. Residues: CASSLGDSPLHF.

This rearrangement joins TRBV6-1 to TRBJ2-5; TRBD2 aligns across 7 bases. The CDR3 has 15 residues. V trimming: 6 bases; J trimming: 0 bases; junction bases outside the gene matches: 7. Germline lookup yields CDR1 MNHNS and CDR2 SASEGT. The CDR3 DNA reads TGTGCCAGCAGGGGGCGGGAGCCGTACCAAGAGACCCAGTACTTC. This gives the protein CASRGREPYQETQYF.

This sequence joins TRBV6-5 and TRBJ2-3, with TRBD2 matching 11 bases. With V trimmed by 0 bases and J by 6 bases, 5 bases remained unmatched. CDR3 size: 16 residues. Germline V CDR1 and CDR2: MNHEY, SVGAGI. Written as DNA, the CDR3 is TGTGCCAGCAGTTACTCGTCTAGCGGGGGGTCCGATACGCAGTATTTT. Residues: CASSYSSSGGSDTQYF.

This chain uses TRBV25-1 with TRBJ2-3; perhaps TRBD2 as D (6 bases). This CDR3 is 16 amino acids long. Germline values: CDR1 MGHDK, CDR2 SYGVNS. The germline V and J ends were trimmed by 6 bases and 1 base, with 17 bases remaining between them. The CDR3 sequence is CASSIYVGGGTDTQYF. The CDR3 DNA sequence: TGTGCCAGCAGCATTTATGTCGGAGGGGGCACAGATACGCAGTATTTT.

The V call is TRBV5-6, the J call TRBJ2-1, with D unclear. With 7 bases removed from V and 0 bases from J, the gap between germline ends came to 17 bases. Germline CDR1 is SGHDT and CDR2 is YYEEEE. The CDR3 sequence is 16 residues long. The CDR3 reads CASQPSLASSYNEQFF. The CDR3 bases are TGTGCCAGCCAACCTTCCCTTGCGAGCTCCTACAATGAGCAGTTCTTC. Full variable domain (rest looked up from reference TRBV5-6 and TRBJ2-1): DAGVTQSPTHLIKTRGQQVTLRCSPKSGHDTVSWYQQALGQGPQFIFQYYEEEERQRGNFPDRFSGHQFPNYSSELNVNALLLGDSALYLCASQPSLASSYNEQFFGPGTRLTVL.

The CDR3 is CASSPRGISSYEQYF. CDR3 DNA: TGTGCCAGCAGTCCCCGGGGTATAAGCTCCTACGAGCAGTACTTC. The V gene is TRBV27, the J gene TRBJ2-7, with a weak D call TRBD2 (5 bases). V was pared by 5 bases and J by 0 bases, with 14 bases between. Germline V lookup: CDR1 MNHEY, CDR2 SMNVEV (reference sequence). The CDR3 totals 15 residues.

V is TRBV7-9 and J is TRBJ1-1; tentative D call: TRBD1 (5 bases). CDR3 length equals 13 residues. Trimming cost V 3 bases and J 6 bases, with 11 bases left between them. Germline assignment: CDR1 SEHNR and CDR2 FQNEAQ (reference sequence). The CDR3 is CASSFREKAEAFF. Here the CDR3 DNA reads TGTGCCAGCAGCTTCAGGGAAAAAGCTGAAGCTTTCTTT.

The chain employs TRBV9 and TRBJ2-3, with 7 bases aligning to TRBD2. Germline V gene data show CDR1 as SGDLS and CDR2 as YYNGEE. The CDR3 runs 15 residues. Germline trimming cut 4 bases from V and 6 bases from J; bases unmatched to any gene: 11. CDR3 nucleotides: TGTGCCAGCAGCTCTAGCGGTAATCGAGGGGATACGCAGTATTTT. It yields the protein CASSSSGNRGDTQYF.

This sequence joins TRBV6-5 and TRBJ2-1, with a tentative D call TRBD1 (5 bases). CDR3 size: 12 residues. Trimming removed 6 bases from V and 7 bases from J, with 10 bases in between. Per germline, CDR1 MNHEY and CDR2 SVGAGI. The CDR3 DNA sequence: TGTGCCAGCAGCGACAGTAGAAATGAGCAGTTCTTC. It is translated as CASSDSRNEQFF.

This chain links TRBV27 with TRBJ1-1; 7 bases align to TRBD1. The CDR3 is 14 residues long. J lost 5 bases, V lost 6 bases, and 9 bases had no gene match. CDR1 and CDR2 (germline): MNHEY, SMNVEV (reference sequence). The CDR3 DNA is TGTGCCAGCAGGACACAGGGGCCCCGAACTGAAGCTTTCTTT. It encodes CASRTQGPRTEAFF.

The chain uses TRBV11-2 and TRBJ2-5; the D gene is possibly TRBD1 (6 bases). V lost 1 base and J lost 7, with 19 bases in between. This CDR3 spans 16 amino acids. CDR1 and CDR2 from the germline V gene are SGHAT and FQNNGV. The CDR3 DNA reads TGTGCCAGCAGCTTAGGCCCGAGGGGGATTTGGGGGACCCAGTACTTC. It codes for CASSLGPRGIWGTQYF.

This chain connects TRBV27 to TRBJ2-7; weak D call: TRBD2 (5 bases). Trimming stripped 3 bases from V and 5 bases from J, with 11 bases between. The CDR3 spans 13 residues. The germline V gene has CDR1 MNHEY and CDR2 SMNVEV (reference sequence). The CDR3: CASSLWFGDEQYF. CDR3 nucleotides: TGTGCCAGCAGTTTGTGGTTCGGGGACGAGCAGTACTTC.

The J gene is TRBJ1-6, the V gene TRBV5-1, with unresolved D. Germline values: CDR1 SGHRS, CDR2 YFSETQ. V was cut by 3 bases and J by 7 bases, with 11 bases left in between. The CDR3 has 14 residues. Here the CDR3 reads CASSSPLLNSPLHF. In nucleotides, the CDR3 is TGCGCCAGCAGCTCCCCTCTATTGAATTCACCCCTCCACTTT.

The gene calls are TRBV30 and TRBJ2-1; 9 bases are shared with TRBD2. From germline, CDR1 is GTSNPN and CDR2 SVGIG (reference sequence). The V gene end was trimmed by 1 base and the J gene end by 4 bases; junction bases not matched to a gene: 8. The CDR3 runs 16 residues. CDR3 in DNA: TGTGCCTGGAGTGGGGCCCTGACTAGCGGTTACAATGAGCAGTTCTTC. Amino acids: CAWSGALTSGYNEQFF.